A selection of T cell receptor beta chains follows, all from one sample in a study of T cell responses to AZD1222 COVID-19 vaccine. Here immunoSEQ multiplex PCR was the method, and the copy in TCRdb shows in-frame clones only, minus some. The sample consists of roughly 120,000 clones, 91% of them appearing once. The sequencing here drew on peripheral blood, taken on day 0 of AZD1222 vaccination. The origin of the receptors is an adult in good health. Each CDR3 is given with its conserved first and last residue. D genes are given only for firm matches. Expanded clones are given a class, and other clones once, few, many or no size at all.

. TRBJ1-1 TRBD1 TRBV29-1 CSVARQGVTEAFF TGCAGCGTCGCCAGACAGGGAGTCACTGAAGCTTTCTTT
. TRBJ1-4 . TRBV25-1 CASTNGGLVEKLFF TGTGCCAGCACCAATGGGGGACTCGTTGAAAAACTGTTTTTT
. TRBJ2-2 TRBD2 TRBV7-6 CASSQEIAGGRGELFF TGTGCCAGCAGCCAGGAGATAGCGGGAGGCCGGGGGGAGCTGTTTTTT
. TRBJ1-2 . TRBV2 CASRGDGSLYGYTF TGTGCCAGCAGGGGAGACGGATCCTTATATGGCTACACCTTC
. TRBJ1-4 . TRBV12-3/TRBV12-4 CASAGGWDEKLFF TGTGCCAGCGCTGGGGGTTGGGATGAAAAACTGTTTTTT
once TRBJ2-3 TRBD2 TRBV19 CASSIETGTSGPVTDTQYF TGTGCCAGTAGTATAGAAACCGGGACTAGCGGGCCCGTCACAGATACGCAGTATTTT
. TRBJ2-7 . TRBV30 CAWSVQDSPYEEYF TGTGCCTGGAGTGTCCAGGACAGTCCCTACGAGGAGTACTTC
. TRBJ2-7 . TRBV9 CASSVDWSSYEQYF TGTGCCAGCAGCGTTGACTGGAGCTCCTACGAGCAGTACTTC
. TRBJ2-7 TRBD1 TRBV30 CAWSGQGGEQYF TGTGCCTGGAGTGGACAGGGTGGCGAGCAGTACTTC
. TRBJ1-1 . TRBV19 CASSSQGSTEAFF TGTGCCAGTAGTTCTCAGGGATCCACTGAAGCTTTCTTT